This entry features one T cell receptor beta chain sequence. Its antigen target is currently unknown. One base away there is no much larger clone; base qualities are not given. This sample is drawn from a study of T cell responses to AZD1222 COVID-19 vaccine (dated by TCRdb to about 2021). About the investigation overall: AZD1222 recipients given second doses at about 4 weeks or at about 12 weeks were pooled, since spike-specific TCR depth and breadth were not found to differ between the two schedules. TCR sequencing was performed for 230 to 250 trial participants, of whom around 200 were given two doses of AZD1222 and some 26 were given two doses of MenACWY control vaccine. Trial participants were enrolled by age into 18-55, 56-69 and 70-plus year subgroups, with about 150, 27 and 61 TCR-sequenced participants respectively.

This specimen's time point label, interpreted: baseline before first vaccination. Samples from vaccinated people were obtained from the UK trials COV001 and COV002, which included a single-blind randomized controlled phase 2/3 trial of AZD1222 (ChAdOx1 nCoV-19) in healthy adults. For TCRbeta chain sequencing, PBMC samples from trial participants were taken at day 0 and at day 28 after the second dose. CDR1 and CDR2, per the germline V gene (reference sequence), are GTSNPN and SVGIG. V is pruned by 5 bases and J by 0 bases, leaving 2 bases of the junction without a gene match. Its CDR3 holds 14 amino acids, cysteine through phenylalanine. Just CDR3 DNA is preserved here, 42 bases in frame from base 1. The CDR3 regions of human TCRbeta chains were analyzed by immunosequencing. The study's processing was this. Repertoire TCRs were checked for matches against a reference library of SARS-CoV-2-specific TCRs that had been generated using the MIRA antigen-specificity platform. Breadth was defined as the fraction of unique TCRs that were SARS-CoV-2-associated, and depth was defined as the fraction of total T cells that were SARS-CoV-2-associated. Each spike-specific TCR was assigned to its reactive spike region and to a CD4 or CD8 class using the MIRA data. Log10-transformed breadth and depth values were compared by one-way ANOVA with Sidak's multiple comparisons tests. The source is immuneACCESS, and TCRdb retained only in-frame sequences with V and J called. Part of the clones is not carried over; for the studies checked, unresolved V genes explain less than half of this, and the remainder is unexplained. The D gene and trimming were derived from the DNA, and the V and J assignments and clone size from that table. This sample lists 95,000 to 150,000 clones; approximately 88% were detected once. Of the sample, about 5% is held by the ten largest clones.

The paper's findings and limits, for the study overall: Conclusions about previously exposed vaccinees are limited, since just five to seven AZD1222 recipients were seropositive for SARS-CoV-2 at baseline. Most participants were white British and females outnumbered males, and the authors suggested that clonal diversity may have been underestimated. Because no day 14 peak-response samples were available, the repertoires could be characterized only after the peak T cell response. After two AZD1222 doses, spike-specific TCR breadth and depth were significantly higher than at day 0 and than in MenACWY recipients. The vaccine-associated CD4 TCRs covered the entire spike protein, and the dominant responses fell in regions 160-218 and 743-854. Nearly half of unique spike-specific TCRs reportedly recognized epitopes outside regions mutated in the B.1.351 and B.1.1.7 variants. The 56-69-year group was small, and its depth increase did not reach significance, likely because of low power.

The chain links TRBV30 with TRBJ1-5, and 9 bases in between align with TRBD1. Here the sequenced sample was peripheral blood, taken on day 0 of AZD1222 vaccination. This receptor was identified in an adult in good health. The nucleotides read TGTGCCTGGGGACAGGGGAATAGCAATCAGCCCCAGCATTTT. This translates into CAWGQGNSNQPQHF.